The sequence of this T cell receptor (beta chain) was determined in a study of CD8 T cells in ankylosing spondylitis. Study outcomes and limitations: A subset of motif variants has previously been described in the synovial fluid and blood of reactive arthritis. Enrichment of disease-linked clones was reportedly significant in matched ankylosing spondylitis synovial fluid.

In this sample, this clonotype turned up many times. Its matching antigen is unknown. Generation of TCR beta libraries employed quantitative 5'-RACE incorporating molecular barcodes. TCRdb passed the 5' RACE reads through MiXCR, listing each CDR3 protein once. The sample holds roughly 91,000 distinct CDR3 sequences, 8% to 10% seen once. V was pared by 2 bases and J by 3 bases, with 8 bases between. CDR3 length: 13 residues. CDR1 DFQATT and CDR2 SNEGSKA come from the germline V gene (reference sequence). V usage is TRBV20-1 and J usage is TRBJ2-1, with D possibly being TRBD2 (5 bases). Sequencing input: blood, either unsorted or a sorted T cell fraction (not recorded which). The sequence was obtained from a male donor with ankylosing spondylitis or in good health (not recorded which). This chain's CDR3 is CSARSSRYNEQFF. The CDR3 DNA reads TGCAGTGCTAGATCTAGCCGCTACAATGAGCAGTTCTTC.